Below, 15 T cell receptor beta chains from the same sample are listed, as sequenced in a study of cytomegalovirus exposure and HLA in healthy donors. With 60 Vbeta and 13 Jbeta primers, the PCR was carried out. TCRdb's table, derived via immunoSEQ multiplex PCR, lists solely in-frame clones and lacks some. This sample has about 120,000 clones, with more than 65% found just once. What was sequenced was PBMCs. These receptors came from a woman aged 18-29 years in good health and CMV-seronegative.

The chain uses TRBV4-3 and TRBJ2-7, with D possibly TRBD1 on 5 matching bases. Germline V lookup: CDR1 LGHNA, CDR2 YSLEER. Trimming removed 1 base at V and 4 bases at J, with 14 bases between. The CDR3 covers 15 residues. CDR3 nucleotide sequence: TGCGCCAGCAGCCAAGCGGCAGGGAAGGCGTACGAGCAGTACTTC. Amino acid sequence: CASSQAAGKAYEQYF.

The V call is TRBV28, the J call TRBJ1-1, with 12 bases fitting TRBD1. CDR1 is MDHEN and CDR2 is SYDVKM in the germline V gene. The CDR3 sequence is 15 residues long. V lost 4 bases and J lost 8; bases outside the gene matches: 8. The CDR3 DNA reads as TGTGCCAGCAGTTATGGGGACAGGGGGCCTGAGGAAGCTTTCTTT. Protein: CASSYGDRGPEEAFF.

The V gene is TRBV19, the J gene TRBJ2-1; D remains unclear. This CDR3 region has 16 residues. V was clipped by 3 bases and J by 0 bases, with 12 bases between them. The germline V gene has CDR1 LNHDA and CDR2 SQIVND (reference sequence). The CDR3 bases are TGTGCCAGTAGTATGGATCAGGCCGGCTCCTACAATGAGCAGTTCTTC. Protein: CASSMDQAGSYNEQFF.

For the CDR3, the DNA is TGTGCCAGCAGTGAGGAGGGTGGGCAGCCCCAGCATTTT. This gives the protein CASSEEGGQPQHF. The rearrangement uses TRBV6-4 and TRBJ1-5; D call uncertain. From germline, CDR1 is MRHNA and CDR2 SNTAGT. CDR3 length: 13 residues. V was shortened by 3 bases and J by 7 bases, with 10 bases between the two germline ends.

This chain joins TRBV4-3 and TRBJ2-7; the D gene is possibly TRBD1 (6 bases). There are 15 residues in the CDR3. Germline V CDR1 and CDR2: LGHNA, YSLEER. With 0 bases removed from V and 6 bases from J, the gap between germline ends came to 15 bases. CDR3 sequence: CASSQDQGQGREQYF. The CDR3 coding sequence is TGCGCCAGCAGCCAAGATCAGGGGCAGGGTCGCGAGCAGTACTTC.

The CDR3 spells CASSYVPGLAPNEQFF. The CDR3 DNA reads as TGCGCCAGCAGCTACGTACCGGGACTAGCGCCCAATGAGCAGTTCTTC. V is TRBV5-1 and J is TRBJ2-1, with 10 bases fitting TRBD2. Trimming at V came to 3 bases and at J to 6 bases, leaving 9 bases not matched to a gene. The CDR3 length is 16 residues. Germline V gene data show CDR1 as SGHRS and CDR2 as YFSETQ.

CDR3 sequence: CASSLAATNEKLFF. In DNA, the CDR3 is TGTGCCAGCAGCTTGGCGGCAACTAATGAAAAACTGTTTTTT. The gene calls are TRBV7-9 and TRBJ1-4; D is uncertain. Trimming left V 3 bases short and J 0 bases short, with 5 bases between. CDR1 and CDR2 (germline): SEHNR, FQNEAQ (reference sequence). This CDR3 is built from 14 residues.

J is TRBJ2-7 and V is TRBV5-1; 8 bases are shared with TRBD2. Germline CDR1 reads SGHRS; CDR2 reads YFSETQ. The CDR3 sequence is 16 residues long. Losses at the gene ends were 3 bases for V and 3 bases for J; bases not matched to a gene: 11. The CDR3 DNA reads as TGCGCCAGCAGCTCCCCTGAGGAGGCGGGGGGCTACGAGCAGTACTTC. Translation: CASSSPEEAGGYEQYF.

The rearrangement uses TRBV6-1 and TRBJ1-4; D is unclear. The CDR3 covers 18 residues. V dropped 1 base and J dropped 5 bases, with 20 bases sitting between them. The germline CDR1 and CDR2 sequences are MNHNS and SASEGT. The DNA of the CDR3 is TGTGCCAGCAGTGAAGATCGGCGGGTCGGACGGACGAATGAAAAACTGTTTTTT. Translated, it gives CASSEDRRVGRTNEKLFF.

The rearrangement joins TRBV12-5 to TRBJ1-1; D gene unclear. The length of the CDR3 is 13 residues. CDR1 and CDR2 (germline): LGHNT, FRNRAP. V lost 7 bases to trimming and J lost 4 bases, with 13 bases between them. The DNA of the CDR3 is TGTGCTAGTGCCTCGACACTCTTCACTGAAGCTTTCTTT. As protein: CASASTLFTEAFF.

CDR3 DNA sequence: TGTGCCAGCAGCTTTCGGGGCTACGAGCAGTACTTC. This gives the protein CASSFRGYEQYF. The gene calls are TRBV5-8 and TRBJ2-7, with D possibly being TRBD2 (5 bases). This CDR3 region has 12 residues. Germline CDR1 and CDR2: SGHTS and YDEGEE. V lost 2 bases, J lost 3 bases, and 6 bases lay in between.

The chain links TRBV7-2 to TRBJ2-2; D is unclear. The germline V and J ends were trimmed by 5 bases and 7 bases, with 5 bases remaining between them. CDR3 size: 11 residues. Germline V gives CDR1 SGHTA, CDR2 FQGNSA. The CDR3 region has the DNA TGTGCCAGCAGCAAATACGGGGAGCTGTTTTTT. Translation gives CASSKYGELFF.

This sequence joins TRBV5-5 and TRBJ1-6; no definite D call. In germline, CDR1 is SGHKS, CDR2 YYEKEE (reference sequence). The CDR3 length is 15 residues. V was trimmed by 3 bases and J by 6 bases, leaving 13 bases between them. CDR3 region: CASSYSSSANSPLHF. DNA for the CDR3: TGTGCCAGCAGCTACTCCTCGAGCGCTAATTCACCCCTCCACTTT.

This clone was seen just once. The chain combines TRBV19 with TRBJ1-5, with D possibly being TRBD1 (6 bases). The ends were cut back, 4 bases at V and 8 bases at J, with 21 bases in the middle. This CDR3 contains 16 residues. Germline CDR1 and CDR2: LNHDA and SQIVND (reference sequence). The CDR3 sequence is CASSRDPGTNREPQHF. Written as DNA, the CDR3 is TGTGCCAGTAGTAGAGACCCGGGGACAAACCGGGAGCCCCAGCATTTT.

As regards this clone: One junction end does not reproduce the germline sequence, and a read error may be involved. The chain is built from TRBV7-2 and TRBJ2-4; 7 bases are a match to TRBD1. The germline V gene has CDR1 SGHTA and CDR2 FQGNSA. This CDR3 is 14 amino acids long. CDR3 region: CASRPTGNKNSQYF. Written as DNA, the CDR3 is TGTGCCAGCAGACCGACAGGGAACAAAAACAGTCAGTACTTC.